The present TCR beta chain was sequenced within a study of cytomegalovirus exposure and HLA in healthy donors. Whole-study findings and limits: Other equally common chains were less clonally expanded than HLA-associated TCR beta chains, a later analysis showed. The study recorded around 160 TCR beta chains that were cytomegalovirus-associated. The study had only CMV serostatus as immune exposure information. Rarity characterized most TCR sequences, yet some public TCRs appeared in many donors.

CDR3 length: 13 residues. Germline V gives CDR1 MNHEY, CDR2 SVGAGI. With respect to this clone: Its antigen is still unknown.

Vbeta (60) and Jbeta (13) primers were used in the PCR. Sequencing used immunoSEQ multiplex PCR; TCRdb keeps in-frame clones, though not all of them. The sample has approximately 190,000 clones; about 80% are singletons. This TCR derives from a woman aged 45 to 65 in good health and CMV-seropositive. This chain uses TRBV6-5 with TRBJ2-7, with a possible D match to TRBD2 (6 bases). The DNA matches TRBJ2-4 better at its end, which makes the J call doubtful. Sequencing was performed on PBMCs. DNA of the CDR3: TGTGCCACCCGAAGAGGGGAGGTTGGCATTCAGTACTTC. Protein: CATRRGEVGIQYF.